These 6 T cell receptor beta chains were all obtained from the same sample, sequenced in a study of post-analysis software for immune sequencing data. cDNA libraries of TCR beta carried unique molecular identifiers. MiXCR, run by TCRdb on the PCR reads, gives a single entry per CDR3 protein. The sample lists roughly 600,000 distinct CDR3 sequences; around 44% were seen once. These receptors' targets are unknown. Whole-study results and caveats: Patients used about five TRBV segments, including TRBV5-6, TRBV5-1 and TRBV20-1, more often than controls.

Sequenced input: blood. Receptors originate from a girl aged 10 to 17 with multiple sclerosis.

The chain is built from TRBV9 and TRBJ1-2; D is unresolved. CDR1 and CDR2 from the germline V gene are SGDLS and YYNGEE. The CDR3 runs 13 residues. V lost 2 bases and J lost 2, with 7 bases in between. The CDR3 nucleotides read TGTGCCAGCAGCGTTGCGGAAAACTATGGCTACACCTTC. Protein sequence: CASSVAENYGYTF.

This clonotype was seen a few times. The chain uses TRBV7-9 and TRBJ1-2; no clear D gene. V lost 5 bases and J 5 bases, leaving 12 bases between the germline ends. The CDR3 has 13 residues. Germline CDR1 and CDR2: SEHNR and FQNEAQ (reference sequence). CDR3 residues: CASSPESSYGYTF. DNA for the CDR3: TGTGCCAGCAGCCCCGAGAGCTCTTATGGCTACACCTTC.

There are a few counts of this clonotype. V usage is TRBV27 and J usage is TRBJ2-5; D ambiguous. The DNA end lines up better with TRBJ2-7; the J call may be wrong. Germline V CDR1 and CDR2: MNHEY, SMNVEV (reference sequence). The CDR3 runs 15 residues. The DNA for the CDR3 is TGTGCCAGCAGTTTCTTGACATCCATCCCCGGCGAGCAGTACTTC. As protein: CASSFLTSIPGEQYF.

The chain employs TRBV12-3 or TRBV12-4 and TRBJ2-4, with 7 bases identical to TRBD2. V dropped 6 bases and J dropped 2; count of bases not matched to a gene: 10. This CDR3 has 16 residues. The CDR3 sequence: CASRPREEGTKNIQYF. The DNA for the CDR3 is TGTGCCAGCAGGCCCCGGGAGGAGGGGACCAAAAACATTCAGTACTTC.

As DNA, the CDR3 is TGCAGTGCCCAAGGGCCGCCCAGCGGGAGAAGGGATGAGCAGTTCTTC. Translating gives CSAQGPPSGRRDEQFF. The V gene is TRBV20-1, the J gene TRBJ2-1, with 8 bases fitting TRBD2. Germline-derived CDR1 and CDR2 are DFQATT and SNEGSKA (reference sequence). This CDR3 is 16 amino acids long. V trimming: 6 bases; J trimming: 8 bases; junction bases outside the gene matches: 18.

V is TRBV6-5 and J is TRBJ2-7; 12 nucleotides align to TRBD2. The assigned J gene may be wrong: the sequence end matches TRBJ2-4 better. CDR1 MNHEY and CDR2 SVGAGI come from the germline V gene. The CDR3 is 15 amino acids. CDR3 in DNA: TGTGCCAGCAGTACTGGGCTAGCGGGAGGGTACATTCAGTACTTC. This codes for CASSTGLAGGYIQYF.